This TCR beta chain is drawn from a study of T cells after yellow fever vaccination. Per the germline V gene, CDR1 is MGHRA and CDR2 is YSYEKL. The V gene end was trimmed by 3 bases and the J gene end by 3 bases; junction bases not matched to a gene: 6. This CDR3 spans 15 amino acids. TCRdb re-called the 5' RACE reads with MiXCR, one entry per CDR3 protein. Of roughly 32,000 distinct CDR3 sequences in the sample, 6.5% to 8.5% were seen once. This clonotype has a count of ten or more. The chain combines TRBV4-1 with TRBJ2-7; 9 bases map to TRBD1. The receptor was isolated from a man younger than 30 who received the YFV17D yellow fever vaccine. Sequencing was performed on PBMCs, either bulk or a sorted T-cell subset (CD4+, CD8+, memory, or dextramer-sorted; not recorded which), taken on the day of the first yellow fever vaccination. DNA of the CDR3: TGCGCCAGCAGCCATACATCGGGACAGGGCTACGAGCAGTACTTC. Translated, it gives CASSHTSGQGYEQYF.